This is a list of T cell receptor beta chains from one sample in a study of T cell responses to AZD1222 COVID-19 vaccine. Measured with immunoSEQ multiplex PCR; TCRdb has only the in-frame clones, and not every one. The sample holds around 120,000 clones, roughly 93% seen once. The sample consisted of peripheral blood, taken 28 days after the second AZD1222 dose. The receptors stem from an adult who received the AZD1222 COVID-19 vaccine. The CDR3 runs from the conserved cysteine through the conserved F or W. D genes are given only for firm matches. Some rows have no size entry. The others give once, few or many, or a class for an expanded clone.

J: TRBJ1-1; size: .; V: TRBV10-3; D: .; CDR3: CAIMGAKNTEAFF; DNA: TGTGCCATCATGGGGGCCAAGAACACTGAAGCTTTCTTT
J: TRBJ2-2; size: .; V: TRBV27; D: .; CDR3: CASSPPIATGELFF; DNA: TGTGCCAGCAGTCCCCCGATAGCCACCGGGGAGCTGTTTTTT
J: TRBJ2-1; size: .; V: TRBV6-5; D: .; CDR3: CASELWQLNEQFF; DNA: TGTGCCAGTGAATTGTGGCAGCTCAATGAGCAGTTCTTC
J: TRBJ2-3; size: .; V: TRBV27; D: .; CDR3: CASSFGRSAHIDTQYF; DNA: TGTGCCAGCAGTTTCGGGCGGTCCGCCCACATAGATACGCAGTATTTT
J: TRBJ1-1; size: .; V: TRBV2; D: .; CDR3: CASSGGANTEAFF; DNA: TGTGCCAGCAGTGGAGGCGCGAACACTGAAGCTTTCTTT
J: TRBJ1-3; size: .; V: TRBV3-1/TRBV3-2; D: .; CDR3: CASSQDLGNTIYF; DNA: TGTGCCAGCAGCCAAGATCTCGGAAACACCATATATTTT
J: TRBJ1-2; size: once; V: TRBV6-5; D: TRBD1; CDR3: CASRLGQGDGYTF; DNA: TGTGCCAGCAGACTGGGACAGGGGGATGGCTACACCTTC
J: TRBJ1-3; size: .; V: TRBV4-2; D: .; CDR3: CASSQDIGIGNTIYF; DNA: TGTGCCAGCAGCCAAGATATCGGGATTGGAAACACCATATATTTT
J: TRBJ2-5; size: .; V: TRBV15; D: TRBD2; CDR3: CATRSGRAETQYF; DNA: TGTGCCACCAGAAGCGGGAGGGCAGAGACCCAGTACTTC
J: TRBJ2-7; size: .; V: TRBV28; D: TRBD2; CDR3: CASSFVGGTVDEQYF; DNA: TGTGCCAGCAGTTTCGTGGGAGGGACGGTGGACGAGCAGTACTTC
J: TRBJ2-3; size: .; V: TRBV2; D: .; CDR3: CASSASTDTQYF; DNA: TGTGCCAGCAGTGCTAGCACAGATACGCAGTATTTT
J: TRBJ2-6; size: .; V: TRBV7-3; D: TRBD1; CDR3: CASSPKGTGSSGANVLTF; DNA: TGTGCCAGCAGCCCGAAGGGGACAGGGTCGTCTGGGGCCAACGTCCTGACTTTC
J: TRBJ2-1; size: .; V: TRBV19; D: TRBD2; CDR3: CASSNPGGGNEQFF; DNA: TGTGCCAGTAGTAACCCGGGAGGAGGGAATGAGCAGTTCTTC
J: TRBJ1-3; size: .; V: TRBV5-1; D: .; CDR3: CASSAQQGSGNTIYF; DNA: TGCGCCAGCAGCGCACAACAGGGCTCTGGAAACACCATATATTTT
J: TRBJ1-2; size: .; V: TRBV28; D: .; CDR3: CASCSGTLKRNNYGYTF; DNA: TGTGCCAGCTGCTCTGGGACACTCAAAAGGAATAACTATGGCTACACCTTC
J: TRBJ2-1; size: once; V: TRBV5-6; D: .; CDR3: CASSLLAEQFF; DNA: TGTGCCAGCAGCTTGCTTGCTGAGCAGTTCTTC
J: TRBJ2-2; size: .; V: TRBV6-5; D: .; CDR3: CASSYGGAKITGELFF; DNA: TGTGCCAGCAGTTACGGCGGGGCTAAAATTACCGGGGAGCTGTTTTTT
J: TRBJ1-3; size: .; V: TRBV7-8; D: .; CDR3: CASSLARQALSGNTIYF; DNA: TGTGCCAGCAGCTTAGCGCGCCAGGCCCTCTCTGGAAACACCATATATTTT
J: TRBJ1-2; size: .; V: TRBV12-5; D: .; CDR3: CASGPTGVNYGYTF; DNA: TGTGCTAGTGGACCTACAGGAGTTAACTATGGCTACACCTTC
J: TRBJ1-2; size: .; V: TRBV5-4; D: .; CDR3: CASSDGTPRDGYTF; DNA: TGTGCCAGCAGCGACGGGACCCCTAGGGATGGCTACACCTTC
J: TRBJ2-1; size: .; V: TRBV15; D: .; CDR3: CATSRDGNEQFF; DNA: TGTGCCACCAGCAGAGACGGCAATGAGCAGTTCTTC
J: TRBJ1-1; size: .; V: TRBV9; D: .; CDR3: CASSAGANKPEAFF; DNA: TGTGCCAGCAGCGCCGGGGCCAATAAACCTGAAGCTTTCTTT
J: TRBJ1-5; size: once; V: TRBV6-6; D: .; CDR3: CASSYPGTLNQPQHF; DNA: TGTGCCAGCAGTTACCCTGGGACCCTCAATCAGCCCCAGCATTTT
J: TRBJ1-6; size: .; V: TRBV27; D: TRBD1; CDR3: CASSYGRGLSVWNSPLHF; DNA: TGTGCCAGCAGTTACGGCAGGGGGCTATCTGTGTGGAATTCACCCCTCCACTTT
J: TRBJ2-5; size: few; V: TRBV24-1; D: .; CDR3: CATSDSQDGEETQYF; DNA: TGTGCCACCAGTGATTCCCAGGACGGAGAAGAGACCCAGTACTTC
J: TRBJ2-1; size: .; V: TRBV27; D: .; CDR3: CASSHGGGEQFF; DNA: TGTGCCAGCAGTCACGGTGGCGGTGAGCAGTTCTTC
J: TRBJ2-7; size: .; V: TRBV7-8; D: .; CDR3: CASSLEGGTTYEQYF; DNA: TGTGCCAGCAGCTTAGAAGGTGGGACCACCTACGAGCAGTACTTC
J: TRBJ2-5; size: .; V: TRBV7-9; D: .; CDR3: CASSQGTGQETQYF; DNA: TGTGCCAGCAGCCAGGGAACAGGGCAAGAGACCCAGTACTTC
J: TRBJ1-6; size: .; V: TRBV6-1; D: .; CDR3: CASSETVQRRYNSPLHF; DNA: TGTGCCAGCAGTGAAACTGTGCAGAGGCGGTATAATTCACCCCTCCACTTT
J: TRBJ2-4; size: .; V: TRBV19; D: TRBD2; CDR3: CASSTYTGTSRNIQYF; DNA: TGTGCCAGTAGTACTTACACCGGGACTAGCCGAAACATTCAGTACTTC
J: TRBJ2-7; size: .; V: TRBV15; D: .; CDR3: CATSRGRVGGSYEQYF; DNA: TGTGCCACCAGCAGAGGACGTGTCGGGGGCTCCTACGAGCAGTACTTC
J: TRBJ2-2; size: .; V: TRBV6-4; D: .; CDR3: CASSSGGFTGELFF; DNA: TGTGCCAGCAGTTCCGGGGGCTTCACCGGGGAGCTGTTTTTT
J: TRBJ1-4; size: once; V: TRBV28; D: .; CDR3: CASSFNGAATNEKLFF; DNA: TGTGCCAGCAGTTTTAACGGGGCAGCAACTAATGAAAAACTGTTTTTT
J: TRBJ2-1; size: once; V: TRBV7-6; D: .; CDR3: CASSLGWASSSEQFF; DNA: TGTGCCAGCAGCTTAGGGTGGGCCTCGTCGTCCGAGCAGTTCTTC
J: TRBJ1-1; size: .; V: TRBV25-1; D: .; CDR3: CASSVHLGRNTEAFF; DNA: TGTGCCAGCTCCGTCCATTTGGGGAGGAACACTGAAGCTTTCTTT
J: TRBJ1-1; size: .; V: TRBV10-1; D: TRBD1; CDR3: CASSGSGGTEAFF; DNA: TGCGCCAGCAGTGGATCAGGGGGAACTGAAGCTTTCTTT
J: TRBJ1-5; size: .; V: TRBV7-7; D: .; CDR3: CASSYPGATDSNQPQHF; DNA: TGTGCTAGCAGCTACCCGGGAGCCACAGATAGCAATCAGCCCCAGCATTTT
J: TRBJ1-1; size: once; V: TRBV6-5; D: TRBD1; CDR3: CATTGGAGAFF; DNA: TGTGCCACGACAGGGGGCGCGGGCGCTTTCTTT
J: TRBJ1-5; size: .; V: TRBV30; D: .; CDR3: CAVSRDPGNQPQHF; DNA: TGTGCCGTCTCCCGGGACCCCGGCAATCAGCCCCAGCATTTT
J: TRBJ1-1; size: .; V: TRBV6-5; D: TRBD1; CDR3: CASRGTGREAFF; DNA: TGTGCCAGCAGGGGGACAGGACGGGAAGCTTTCTTT
J: TRBJ1-1; size: .; V: TRBV6-1; D: .; CDR3: CASSEGRVEAFF; DNA: TGTGCCAGCAGTGAAGGCAGAGTTGAAGCTTTCTTT
J: TRBJ2-7; size: .; V: TRBV5-6; D: TRBD1; CDR3: CASSRRDRGTYEQYF; DNA: TGTGCCAGCAGCCGCCGGGACAGGGGAACCTACGAGCAGTACTTC
J: TRBJ2-7; size: .; V: TRBV25-1; D: TRBD2; CDR3: CASSELAGGSYEQYF; DNA: TGTGCCAGCAGTGAACTAGCGGGAGGGTCCTACGAGCAGTACTTC